This is a list of T cell receptor beta chains from one sample in a study of human T cells and chemical hapten exposure. TCRdb reprocessed the RACE reads with MiXCR, giving one entry per CDR3 protein. The table includes almost 35,000 distinct CDR3 sequences, approximately 10% detected once. The specimen comprised whole blood, sampled in connection with sensitization to the hapten diphenylcyclopropenone (DPC). These receptors were obtained from a man over 45 with alopecia areata. Some clones in this sample may be carry-over from other donors' samples. Both conserved end residues are part of each CDR3. The D gene is left open where the match is weak. A row's size may be missing; if present it is once, few, many or a size class.

V,J,size,D,CDR3,DNA
TRBV12-3/TRBV12-4,TRBJ1-1,few,.,CASSRKPGTSNTEAFF,TGTGCCAGCAGTAGAAAACCCGGGACATCGAACACTGAAGCTTTCTTT
TRBV3-1,TRBJ2-2,many,.,CASSQDQITTGELFF,TGTGCCAGCAGCCAAGATCAAATTACGACCGGGGAGCTGTTTTTT
TRBV18,TRBJ2-1,many,.,CASSPTSSYNEQFF,TGTGCCAGCTCACCAACGAGCTCCTACAATGAGCAGTTCTTC
TRBV30,TRBJ1-1,few,.,CAWSSQAGTEAFF,TGTGCCTGGAGTTCCCAGGCAGGTACTGAAGCTTTCTTT
TRBV29-1,TRBJ2-3,many,TRBD1,CSVEGQGTDTQYF,TGCAGCGTTGAAGGACAGGGAACAGATACGCAGTATTTT
TRBV28,TRBJ2-7,.,TRBD1,CASSPGQVRGEQYF,TGTGCCAGCAGTCCAGGACAGGTCCGGGGCGAGCAGTACTTC
TRBV5-1,TRBJ2-2,few,.,CASKRTTENGELFF,TGCGCCAGCAAGCGGACCACAGAGAACGGGGAGCTGTTTTTT
TRBV6-1,TRBJ2-7,many,.,CASSEIPQGIYEQYF,TGTGCCAGCAGTGAAATCCCTCAGGGGATCTACGAGCAGTACTTC
TRBV7-2,TRBJ2-7,.,.,CASSFIDEQYF,TGTGCCAGCAGCTTCATTGACGAGCAGTACTTC
TRBV5-4,TRBJ2-5,many,TRBD2,CASSLAAGAQETQYF,TGTGCCAGCAGCTTGGCCGCGGGAGCTCAAGAGACCCAGTACTTC
TRBV28,TRBJ1-2,many,TRBD1,CASSRQGVGYGYTF,TGTGCCAGCAGTAGACAGGGGGTGGGCTATGGCTACACCTTC
TRBV6-2/TRBV6-3,TRBJ1-5,many,.,CASGGSTWTDSNQPQHF,TGTGCCAGCGGGGGCTCTACGTGGACAGATAGCAATCAGCCCCAGCATTTT
TRBV20-1,TRBJ2-2,many,.,CSANPRVDTGELFF,TGCAGTGCTAACCCGCGGGTAGACACCGGGGAGCTGTTTTTT
TRBV12-3/TRBV12-4,TRBJ2-3,.,.,CASNLLATDTQYF,TGTGCCAGCAACTTGCTAGCTACAGATACGCAGTATTTT
TRBV20-1,TRBJ2-1,.,TRBD2,CSARIAGTDEQFF,TGCAGTGCTAGAATAGCGGGTACCGATGAGCAGTTCTTC
TRBV24-1,TRBJ2-1,many,TRBD2,CATSDLGEGIDEQFF,TGTGCCACCAGTGATTTGGGGGAGGGCATCGATGAGCAGTTCTTC
TRBV6-2/TRBV6-3,TRBJ1-2,.,.,CASSPLGSTPYGYTF,TGTGCCAGCAGTCCCCTCGGCTCCACGCCTTATGGCTACACCTTC
TRBV29-1,TRBJ1-1,many,TRBD1,CSVKQGWNTEAFF,TGCAGCGTCAAACAGGGGTGGAACACTGAAGCTTTCTTT
TRBV28,TRBJ2-4,few,TRBD1,CASSTGQGDIQYF,TGTGCCAGCAGCACGGGACAGGGGGACATTCAGTACTTC
TRBV19,TRBJ2-1,many,.,CASSIRESLNEQFF,TGTGCCAGTAGTATACGGGAGAGTCTTAATGAGCAGTTCTTC
TRBV5-1,TRBJ2-5,many,TRBD1,CASSWAQGAETQYF,TGCGCCAGCAGCTGGGCCCAGGGGGCCGAGACCCAGTACTTC
TRBV29-1,TRBJ2-7,many,TRBD2,CSVEPAGGEQYF,TGCAGCGTTGAACCGGCGGGAGGTGAGCAGTACTTC
TRBV5-1,TRBJ1-1,.,.,CASSSQPGTPNTEAFF,TGCGCCAGCAGCTCACAACCCGGGACCCCGAACACTGAAGCTTTCTTT
TRBV5-1,TRBJ1-6,.,TRBD1,CASSLGQGEALHF,TGCGCCAGCAGCTTGGGACAGGGGGAAGCCCTCCACTTT
TRBV19,TRBJ2-1,.,.,CASTLGTSYNEQFF,TGTGCCAGTACCCTAGGCACTTCCTACAATGAGCAGTTCTTC
TRBV6-6,TRBJ1-2,few,.,CASTYSRDDIYGYTF,TGTGCCAGCACCTATTCCCGGGACGACATCTATGGCTACACCTTC
TRBV29-1,TRBJ1-1,.,.,CSVGDGDTEAFF,TGCAGCGTTGGGGACGGGGACACTGAAGCTTTCTTT
TRBV7-8,TRBJ2-2,many,.,CASSYSYGASNTGELFF,TGTGCCAGCAGCTACTCATACGGGGCATCAAACACCGGGGAGCTGTTTTTT
TRBV28,TRBJ2-7,.,.,CASRESYEQYF,TGTGCCAGCAGGGAGAGCTACGAGCAGTACTTC
TRBV29-1,TRBJ1-1,many,.,CSVANPILNTEAFF,TGCAGCGTTGCCAACCCTATCCTGAACACTGAAGCTTTCTTT
TRBV6-6,TRBJ1-3,few,.,CASNSPGDGNTIYF,TGTGCCAGCAACTCGCCCGGGGACGGAAACACCATATATTTT
TRBV11-3,TRBJ2-7,few,.,CASSWGAGHLYEQYF,TGTGCCAGCAGCTGGGGCGCGGGACACCTATACGAGCAGTACTTC
TRBV7-6,TRBJ2-1,many,TRBD2,CASSLFLAGGASYNEQFF,TGTGCCAGCAGCTTATTCCTAGCGGGTGGGGCCTCCTACAATGAGCAGTTCTTC
TRBV29-1,TRBJ2-2,many,TRBD2,CSGGTSGSVTGELFF,TGCAGCGGGGGGACTAGCGGGAGCGTGACCGGGGAGCTGTTTTTT
TRBV6-2/TRBV6-3,TRBJ2-6,many,.,CASSYLLPGANVLTF,TGTGCCAGCAGTTACTTGCTGCCTGGGGCCAACGTCCTGACTTTC
TRBV7-8,TRBJ2-6,many,.,CASSPREGANVLTF,TGTGCCAGCAGCCCCAGGGAGGGGGCCAACGTCCTGACTTTC
TRBV27,TRBJ2-7,few,.,CATGRAVGYEQYF,TGTGCCACCGGTCGGGCCGTGGGCTACGAGCAGTACTTC
TRBV6-5,TRBJ2-5,many,TRBD2,CASRTTGTSGRGFETQYF,TGTGCCAGCAGGACTACCGGGACTAGCGGGAGAGGTTTTGAGACCCAGTACTTC
TRBV7-6,TRBJ2-1,many,.,CASSLVVTIYNEQFF,TGTGCCAGCAGCTTAGTAGTGACTATTTACAATGAGCAGTTCTTC
TRBV20-1,TRBJ2-3,many,TRBD2,CSATGLAGADTQYF,TGCAGTGCTACAGGACTAGCGGGAGCAGATACGCAGTATTTT
TRBV6-1,TRBJ2-2,many,TRBD2,CASSPGLAGRPTGELFF,TGTGCCAGCAGCCCGGGACTAGCGGGGAGGCCCACCGGGGAGCTGTTTTTT
TRBV28,TRBJ2-2,few,TRBD2,CASSSPGTSGNTGELFF,TGTGCCAGCAGTTCCCCCGGGACTAGCGGGAACACCGGGGAGCTGTTTTTT
TRBV28,TRBJ2-4,.,.,CASSTTRNIQYF,TGTGCCAGCAGCACGACACGAAACATTCAGTACTTC
TRBV28,TRBJ2-7,many,.,CASSISYEQYF,TGTGCCAGCAGTATCTCCTACGAGCAGTACTTC
TRBV2,TRBJ2-3,few,.,CASSGGGTNTDTQYF,TGTGCCAGCAGTGGTGGTGGGACCAACACAGATACGCAGTATTTT